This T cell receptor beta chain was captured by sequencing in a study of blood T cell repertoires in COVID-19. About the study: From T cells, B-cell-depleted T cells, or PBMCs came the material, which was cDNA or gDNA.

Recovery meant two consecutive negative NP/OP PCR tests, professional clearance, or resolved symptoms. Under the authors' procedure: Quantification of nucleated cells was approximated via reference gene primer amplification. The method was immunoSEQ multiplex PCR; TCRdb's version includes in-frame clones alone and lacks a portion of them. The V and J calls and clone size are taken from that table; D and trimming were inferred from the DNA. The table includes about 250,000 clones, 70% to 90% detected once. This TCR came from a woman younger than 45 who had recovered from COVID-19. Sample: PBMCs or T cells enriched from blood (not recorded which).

DNA of the CDR3: TGCGCCAGCAGCTTCTATGTGACAGGGGCCAACACTGAAGCTTTCTTT. Translation gives CASSFYVTGANTEAFF. V is TRBV5-1 and J is TRBJ1-1; TRBD1 matches 8 bases. V lost 2 bases and J lost 2; bases outside the gene matches: 8. CDR3 length: 16 amino acids. Germline CDR1 SGHRS, CDR2 YFSETQ.